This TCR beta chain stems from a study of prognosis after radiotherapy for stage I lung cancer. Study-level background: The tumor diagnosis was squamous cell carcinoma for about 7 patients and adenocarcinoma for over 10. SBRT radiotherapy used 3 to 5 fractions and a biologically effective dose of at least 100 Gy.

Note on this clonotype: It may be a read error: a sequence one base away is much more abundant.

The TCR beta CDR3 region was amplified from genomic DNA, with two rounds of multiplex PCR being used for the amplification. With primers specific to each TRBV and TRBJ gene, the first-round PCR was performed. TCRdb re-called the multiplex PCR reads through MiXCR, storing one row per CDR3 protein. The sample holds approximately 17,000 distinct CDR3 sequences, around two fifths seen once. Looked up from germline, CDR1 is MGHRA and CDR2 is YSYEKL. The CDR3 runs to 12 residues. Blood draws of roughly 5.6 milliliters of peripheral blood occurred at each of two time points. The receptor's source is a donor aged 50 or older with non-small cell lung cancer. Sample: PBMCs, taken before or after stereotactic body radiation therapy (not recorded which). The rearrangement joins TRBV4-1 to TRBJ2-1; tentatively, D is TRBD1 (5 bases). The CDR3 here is CASSHDSNEQLF. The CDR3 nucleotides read TGCGCCAGCAGCCATGACAGTAATGAGCAGCTCTTC.